This T cell receptor (beta chain) came from a study of T-cell memory formation after mild COVID-19 (dated by TCRdb to the early 2020s). For the wider study: TCR sequence clusters from the two donors were largely donor specific. T-cell clones expanding and contracting after mild COVID-19 in a couple of donors were tracked by longitudinal TCRalpha and TCRbeta repertoire sequencing. The cohort was made up of two young adult volunteers, one female and one male, who were previously healthy.

Many counts were recorded for this clonotype. It has no known antigen specificity. No much larger clone is present one base from it, and per-base qualities are unavailable. V gives up 4 bases and J gives up 9 bases, and the segment between their germline ends measures 20 bases. The CDR3 covers 14 residues, taking in both the cysteine and the phenylalanine. Left in the record is the CDR3 DNA by itself, 42 bases read in frame from the first base. Via the germline V gene, CDR1 is SGHRS and CDR2 YFSETQ. The sequencer was an Illumina NovaSeq 6000. cDNA libraries for TCRalpha and TCRbeta were prepared by 5'RACE using constant-segment primers, with sample barcodes and unique molecular identifiers added. Trizol reagent was used to extract RNA from every sample. Libraries were amplified in two PCR steps, with a second sample barcode and Illumina TruSeq adapters added in the second step. The libraries were sequenced on an Illumina NovaSeq using 2 x 150 bp paired-end reads. In the paper's pipeline: The reads were demultiplexed and collapsed into UMI-guided consensus sequences using migec v1.2.7. With mixcr v2.1.11, UMI consensuses were aligned to TRA and TRB V and J templates and assembled into clonotypes. Expanded or contracted clonotypes were those called significant by both edgeR and NoisET, with noise models trained on biological replicates. For edgeR calls, the thresholds were a false discovery rate-adjusted p below 0.01 and a log2 fold-change of 1. As an exploratory analysis of dynamics, max-normalized trajectories of the 1000 most abundant clonotypes were examined with PCA combined with hierarchical clustering. The CD4 or CD8 phenotype of responding clones was assigned using the separately sequenced CD4+ and CD8+ repertoires. TCRdb reanalyzed the raw reads on its own, using fastp at Q25 for trimming and MiXCR for clone calling, and kept in-frame beta chains. Entries that share a CDR3 protein sequence are merged under the most common genes and DNA. TCRdb assigned the V and J calls; the authors' analysis was not used. Recorded for this sample are some 150,000 distinct CDR3 sequences; about 5.5% of them occurred a single time. The top ten hold under 2.5% of the sample.

Study-wide conclusions, independent of this receptor: Some responding clones were found in pre-infection memory, which suggests that pre-existing cross-reactive memory T cells took part in the SARS-CoV-2 response. Only two mild cases were covered by the study, and larger cohorts that include severe cases with pre-infection samples were considered necessary. Contracting CD4+ clones appeared mostly in the CM and EM memory subsets, whereas CD8+ clones were enriched in EMRA. SARS-CoV-2 specificity was not confirmed for the second-wave clones peaking on day 37. Balanced CD4/CD8 phenotypes were observed for clones contracting from day 15 to 85, whereas a bias towards CD4+ was observed for a second wave of clones expanding from day 15 to 37.

PBMCs were isolated by Ficoll-Paque density gradient centrifugation. The chain is made from TRBV5-1 and TRBJ2-7; the D region possibly corresponds to TRBD2 (6 bases align). The clonotype was recovered from an adult woman who had mild COVID-19 (a few samples of this study predate the infection). The sample titles of this study are shuffled in the database, so cell type and time point are left out; the donor was told from shared clones. The source material was PBMCs or a T cell subset sorted from them (not recorded which). The CDR3 here reads CASSRSGRRDMQYF. The DNA sequence follows: TGCGCCAGCAGCCGTTCGGGACGGAGGGATATGCAGTACTTC.